This T cell receptor (beta chain) was sequenced during a study of blood T cell repertoires in COVID-19. Using immunoSEQ multiplex PCR, the repertoire was profiled, and TCRdb retains in-frame clones only, with some absent. This table holds about 300,000 clones, about nine tenths found once. Trimming removed 6 bases from V and 9 bases from J; junction bases left unmatched: 11. Germline CDR1 and CDR2: MDHEN and SYDVKM. CDR3 size: 14 residues. The sequence was collected from a man in his sixties who had recovered from COVID-19. Material: PBMCs or T cells enriched from blood (not recorded which). J is TRBJ1-5 and V is TRBV28; 7 bases are a match to TRBD1. The CDR3 nucleotides read TGTGCCAGCAGCCACAATACAGGGGCAAGGCCCCAGCATTTT. Translated: CASSHNTGARPQHF.